This entry lists 18 T cell receptor beta chains sequenced from one sample in a study of memory CD4+ T cells and cytomegalovirus serostatus. The sort gate was single viable CD3+CD4+CD8-CD45RO+ cells for memory CD4+ T cells. Sequencing was performed with immunoSEQ multiplex PCR; in TCRdb, only in-frame clones are kept and a portion is missing. The sample records some 54,000 clones, about four fifths being singletons. Sequencing input: memory CD4+ T cells from blood. Source of these receptors: an adult in good health and CMV-seropositive.

V is TRBV5-1 and J is TRBJ1-2, with D perhaps matching TRBD1 (5 bases). V lost 5 bases and J 1 base, leaving 6 bases between the germline ends. The germline V gene has CDR1 SGHRS and CDR2 YFSETQ. The CDR3 is made up of 12 amino acids. CDR3: CASRQDNYGYTF. In DNA form, the CDR3 reads TGCGCCAGCAGACAGGATAACTATGGCTACACCTTC.

The V and J genes are TRBV10-1 and TRBJ2-3, with TRBD2 matching over 7 bases. Trimming cost V 10 bases and J 6 bases; bases outside gene matches: 22. The CDR3 has 17 amino acids. Germline lookup yields CDR1 WNHNN and CDR2 SYGVQD (reference sequence). CDR3 amino acids: CATPGWGEGLGVDTQYF. The CDR3 bases are TGCGCCACCCCGGGGTGGGGGGAGGGGCTCGGAGTGGATACGCAGTATTTT.

This chain connects TRBV15 to TRBJ2-7; 9 bases agree with TRBD1. The junction had 5 bases not matched to a gene; V was cut back by 5 bases and J by 3 bases. The germline gives CDR1 LNHNV, CDR2 YYDKDF (reference sequence). The CDR3 contains 14 residues. Here the CDR3 DNA reads TGTGCCACCAGCTCGACAGGGGGAAGCTACGAGCAGTACTTC. This encodes CATSSTGGSYEQYF.

V and J are TRBV4-3 and TRBJ1-1; tentative D call: TRBD1 (6 bases). The CDR3 spans 16 residues. V lost 4 bases to trimming and J lost 1 base, with 16 bases between them. From germline, CDR1 is LGHNA and CDR2 YSLEER. The CDR3 nucleotides read TGCGCCAGCAGCCCCCAGTTGGGGGCGCGGAACACTGAAGCTTTCTTT. Its translation is CASSPQLGARNTEAFF.

The V gene is TRBV4-2, the J gene TRBJ1-5; D uncertain. CDR1 is LGHNA, CDR2 YNFKEQ, per germline. Trimming left V 1 base short and J 5 bases short, with 3 bases between. CDR3 length: 12 residues. The CDR3: CASSQGDQPQHF. DNA for the CDR3: TGTGCCAGCAGCCAAGGAGATCAGCCCCAGCATTTT.

The V and J genes are TRBV6-5 and TRBJ1-2; D is undetermined. Germline V gene lookup returns CDR1 MNHEY and CDR2 SVGAGI. The V and J ends lost 6 bases and 8 bases respectively, with 22 bases between them. This CDR3 region has 15 residues. CDR3 sequence: CASSLRRASPRGYTF. The CDR3 DNA follows: TGTGCCAGCAGCTTACGTAGGGCATCCCCCAGGGGCTACACCTTC.

This clone has a handful of counts. This chain links TRBV19 with TRBJ1-5, with D possibly matching TRBD1 (5 bases). Trimming took off 7 bases at V and 5 bases at J, with 9 bases between the two ends. This CDR3 has 12 residues. The germline V gene has CDR1 LNHDA and CDR2 SQIVND (reference sequence). The CDR3 sequence is CASKGRDQPQHF. The CDR3 bases are TGTGCCAGTAAGGGGAGGGATCAGCCCCAGCATTTT.

The CDR3 reads CASSFLQGNTEAFF. The CDR3 nucleotides are TGTGCCAGCAGCTTTCTACAGGGGAACACTGAAGCTTTCTTT. The gene calls are TRBV7-9 and TRBJ1-1, with a tentative D call TRBD1 (6 bases). Between the trimmed V and J ends, which lost 3 bases and 1 base, there was a span of 9 bases. The length of the CDR3 is 14 residues. CDR1 is SEHNR, CDR2 FQNEAQ, per germline (reference sequence).

V is TRBV28 and J is TRBJ2-4, with TRBD1 matching 10 bases. V was pared by 3 bases and J by 2 bases, with 13 bases of the junction left unmatched. Germline CDR1 and CDR2: MDHEN and SYDVKM. This CDR3 contains 19 residues. Written as DNA, the CDR3 is TGTGCCAGCAGTTTTACATTCGGCGGGACAGGGGTCCCCAAAAACATTCAGTACTTC. Amino acid sequence: CASSFTFGGTGVPKNIQYF.

This clone has a single count. The rearrangement joins TRBV7-7 to TRBJ2-2, with a possible D match to TRBD2 (5 bases). Germline CDR1 and CDR2: SSHAT and FNYEAQ (reference sequence). Trimming removed 2 bases at V and 5 bases at J, with 6 bases between. The CDR3 has 13 amino acids. CDR3 residues: CASSLSGTGELFF. The CDR3 DNA is TGTGCCAGCAGCTTATCGGGGACCGGGGAGCTGTTTTTT.

In the case of this clone: A junction end diverges from the germline sequence, so it may reflect a read error. V gene TRBV5-4 combines with J gene TRBJ1-2; D gene uncertain. In germline, CDR1 is SGHNT, CDR2 YYREEE (reference sequence). This CDR3 comprises 13 residues. In DNA form, the CDR3 reads TGTGCCAGCAGCTTGGTCGCAGAGCCCCAATCGGCCTTC. Its translation is CASSLVAEPQSAF.

Concerning this clone itself: The same CDR3 is also encoded by other DNA sequences in this sample. This sequence joins TRBV5-1 and TRBJ2-2; TRBD1 matches at 8 bases. The CDR3 is 16 amino acids. Trimming cost V 0 bases and J 2 bases; bases outside gene matches: 3. Germline assignment: CDR1 SGHRS and CDR2 YFSETQ. In DNA form, the CDR3 reads TGCGCCAGCAGCTTGGGTCCAGGGGGCAACACCGGGGAGCTGTTTTTT. It is translated as CASSLGPGGNTGELFF.

The V and J genes are TRBV29-1 and TRBJ1-5; possible D gene TRBD1, 5 bases. Deletions cut 3 bases from V and 9 bases from J, with 12 bases between. CDR1 SQVTM and CDR2 ANQGSEA come from the germline V gene. The CDR3 has 12 amino acids. The CDR3 sequence is CSVDIGGGPQHF. For the CDR3, the DNA is TGCAGCGTTGACATCGGGGGAGGGCCCCAGCATTTT.

This clone appeared once. The J gene is TRBJ2-1, the V gene TRBV28, with 12 bases that match TRBD2. Germline V gene lookup returns CDR1 MDHEN and CDR2 SYDVKM. The junction had 15 bases not matched to a gene; V was cut back by 6 bases and J by 0 bases. The CDR3 spans 20 residues. CDR3 in amino acids: CASSFTLAGGPPFSYNEQFF. CDR3 DNA sequence: TGTGCCAGCAGCTTTACTCTAGCGGGAGGGCCACCTTTCTCCTACAATGAGCAGTTCTTC.

The count of this clone is one. The chain couples TRBV7-9 to TRBJ1-2, with 9 positions matching TRBD1. Germline-derived CDR1 and CDR2 are SEHNR and FQNEAQ (reference sequence). There are 16 residues in the CDR3. V was clipped by 0 bases and J by 3 bases; unmatched bases: 5. In DNA form, the CDR3 reads TGTGCCAGCAGCTTAGCCCTCACAGGGGGCCACTATGGCTACACCTTC. Translated: CASSLALTGGHYGYTF.

The chain carries TRBV28 and TRBJ2-5, with 8 bases lining up with TRBD2. The CDR3 contains 14 residues. Germline V CDR1 and CDR2: MDHEN, SYDVKM. Unmatched junction bases numbered 9, after V lost 5 bases and J lost 7 bases. In DNA form, the CDR3 reads TGTGCCAGCAGTCGAACTAGCGGCCTAGGGACCCAGTACTTC. Encoded protein: CASSRTSGLGTQYF.

CDR3 bases: TGTGCCAGCAGTCCCGGATTCTCTGGGGCCAACGTCCTGACTTTC. It is translated as CASSPGFSGANVLTF. The J gene is TRBJ2-6, the V gene TRBV6-5; D remains unclear. The V and J ends lost 5 bases and 0 bases respectively, with 8 bases between them. The CDR3 is 15 residues long. The germline gives CDR1 MNHEY, CDR2 SVGAGI.

The rearrangement joins TRBV19 to TRBJ2-7, with D unclear. V gave up 0 bases and J gave up 3 bases, with 12 bases separating them. The CDR3 has 15 residues. CDR1 LNHDA and CDR2 SQIVND come from the germline V gene (reference sequence). As DNA, the CDR3 is TGTGCCAGTAGTATAGATTACGGCAGGAGCTACGAGCAGTACTTC. Translating gives CASSIDYGRSYEQYF.